Here is one TCR beta chain with its context. Antigen: not known. Every one of the patients relapsed after autologous stem cell transplantation (brentuximab vedotin exposure was variable). This sample is drawn from a study of PD-1 blockade in classical Hodgkin lymphoma. Study at large: Intravenous delivery of nivolumab at 3 mg/kg to patients occurred every 2 weeks. General study findings and limits: Relapsed/refractory patients reportedly had the lowest baseline TCR diversity, below newly diagnosed patients, who were below healthy donors.

In germline, CDR1 is MNHEY, CDR2 SMNVEV (reference sequence). The CDR3 sequence is 16 residues long. Trimming took off 0 bases at V and 0 bases at J, with 10 bases between the two ends. The protocol was immunoSEQ multiplex PCR, while the TCRdb copy is restricted to in-frame clones and leaves out a portion. The table has around 20,000 clones, 86% seen once. The gene calls are TRBV27 and TRBJ2-3; D might be TRBD2 (6 bases). This specimen was peripheral blood mononuclear cells (PBMCs), taken before the second cycle of nivolumab. This receptor was identified in a human donor with classical Hodgkin lymphoma. DNA for the CDR3: TGTGCCAGCAGTTTATCTCGGGCGGGGAGCACAGATACGCAGTATTTT. Translation: CASSLSRAGSTDTQYF.